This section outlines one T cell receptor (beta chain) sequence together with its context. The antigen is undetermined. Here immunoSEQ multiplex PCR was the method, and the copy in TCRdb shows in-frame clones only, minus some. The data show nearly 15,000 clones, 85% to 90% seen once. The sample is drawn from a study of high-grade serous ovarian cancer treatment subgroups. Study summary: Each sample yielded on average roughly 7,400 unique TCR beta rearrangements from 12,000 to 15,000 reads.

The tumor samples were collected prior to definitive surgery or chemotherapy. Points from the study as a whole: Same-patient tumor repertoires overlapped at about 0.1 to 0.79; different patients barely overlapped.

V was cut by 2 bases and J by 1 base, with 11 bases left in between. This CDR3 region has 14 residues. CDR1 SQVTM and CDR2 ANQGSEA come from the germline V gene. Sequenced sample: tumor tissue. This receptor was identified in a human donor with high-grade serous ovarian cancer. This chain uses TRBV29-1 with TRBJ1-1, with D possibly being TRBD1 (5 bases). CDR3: CSVEWGGGNTEAFF. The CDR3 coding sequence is TGCAGCGTTGAATGGGGCGGAGGGAACACTGAAGCTTTCTTT.